The clone carrying this T cell receptor (beta chain) was found many times. Antigen: not known. This specimen comes from a study of blood T cells in healthy people across ages. Findings of the study overall: A strong correlation was seen between TCR beta diversity and naive T cell percentage. Estimated diversity across one million T cells was deemed an underestimate.

Next came a second PCR, run for about 7 to 12 cycles, which used a sample-barcoded 5' primer along with a J-beta primer mix. Each of the samples gave a minimum of 2.5 million paired-end reads that contained CDR3. Each CDR3 protein gets one entry after TCRdb re-called the 5' RACE reads with MiXCR. The data contain just under 900,000 distinct CDR3 sequences, under 30% of them seen just once; the ten biggest clones take up 15% to 20%. Germline lookup yields CDR1 MNHEY and CDR2 SMNVEV (reference sequence). CDR3 length equals 15 residues. V lost 8 bases and J lost 5; bases outside the gene matches: 7. The rearrangement joins TRBV27 to TRBJ2-1; 12 bases map to TRBD1. Material for sequencing was blood. This TCR came from a woman of 80 years or more in good health. The CDR3 region is CASRPGTGGHNEQFF. The CDR3, as DNA: TGTGCCAGCCGACCCGGGACAGGGGGCCACAATGAGCAGTTCTTC.